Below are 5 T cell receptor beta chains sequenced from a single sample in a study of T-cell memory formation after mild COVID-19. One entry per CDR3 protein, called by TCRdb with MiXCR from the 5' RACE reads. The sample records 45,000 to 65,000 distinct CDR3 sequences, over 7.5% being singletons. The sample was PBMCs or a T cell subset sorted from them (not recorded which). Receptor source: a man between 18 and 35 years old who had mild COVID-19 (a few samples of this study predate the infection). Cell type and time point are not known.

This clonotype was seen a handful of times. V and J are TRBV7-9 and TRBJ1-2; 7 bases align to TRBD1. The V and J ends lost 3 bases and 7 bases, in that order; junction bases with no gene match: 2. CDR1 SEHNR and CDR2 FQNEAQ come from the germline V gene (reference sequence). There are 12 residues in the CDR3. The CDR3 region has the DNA TGTGCCAGCAGCTTTACAGGGGCTGGCTACACCTTC. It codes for CASSFTGAGYTF.

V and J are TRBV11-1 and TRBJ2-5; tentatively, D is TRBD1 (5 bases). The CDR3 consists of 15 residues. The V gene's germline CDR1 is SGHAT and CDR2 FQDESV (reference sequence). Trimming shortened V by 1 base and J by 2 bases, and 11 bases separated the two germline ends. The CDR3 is CASSLGGSTQETQYF. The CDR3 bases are TGTGCCAGCAGCTTAGGGGGCAGCACACAAGAGACCCAGTACTTC.

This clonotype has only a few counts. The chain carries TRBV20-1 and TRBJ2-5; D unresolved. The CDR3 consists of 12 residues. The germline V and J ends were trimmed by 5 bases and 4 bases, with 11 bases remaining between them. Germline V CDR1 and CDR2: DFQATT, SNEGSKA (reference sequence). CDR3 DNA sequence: TGCAGTGCTCACGACGCGGCAGAGACCCAGTACTTC. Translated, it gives CSAHDAAETQYF.

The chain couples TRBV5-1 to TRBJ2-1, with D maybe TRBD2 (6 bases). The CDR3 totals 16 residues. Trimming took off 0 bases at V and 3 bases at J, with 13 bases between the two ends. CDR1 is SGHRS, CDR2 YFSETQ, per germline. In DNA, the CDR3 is TGCGCCAGCAGCTTGGTCTCGCGGGGACTCTACAATGAGCAGTTCTTC. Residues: CASSLVSRGLYNEQFF.

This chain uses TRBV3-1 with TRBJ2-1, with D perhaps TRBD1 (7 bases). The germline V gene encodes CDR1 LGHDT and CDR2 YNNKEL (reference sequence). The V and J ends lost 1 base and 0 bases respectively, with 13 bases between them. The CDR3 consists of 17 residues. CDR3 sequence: CASSQAQGGPSYNEQFF. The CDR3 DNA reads TGTGCCAGCAGCCAAGCCCAGGGGGGCCCCTCCTACAATGAGCAGTTCTTC.